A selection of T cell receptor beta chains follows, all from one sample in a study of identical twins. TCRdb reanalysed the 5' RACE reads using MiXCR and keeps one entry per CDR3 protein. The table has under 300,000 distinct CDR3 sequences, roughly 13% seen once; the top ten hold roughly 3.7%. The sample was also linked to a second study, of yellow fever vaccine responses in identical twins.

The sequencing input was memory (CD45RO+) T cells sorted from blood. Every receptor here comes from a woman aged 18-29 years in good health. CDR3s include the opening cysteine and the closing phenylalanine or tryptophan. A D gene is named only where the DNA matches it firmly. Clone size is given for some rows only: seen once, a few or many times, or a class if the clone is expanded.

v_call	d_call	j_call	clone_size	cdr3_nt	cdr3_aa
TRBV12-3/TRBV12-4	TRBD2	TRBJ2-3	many	TGTGCCAGCAGTTTTCGACTAGCGAGAGGGGCAGATACGCAGTATTTT	CASSFRLARGADTQYF
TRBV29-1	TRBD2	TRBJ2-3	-	TGCAGCGTGACATTTGTTTGGACTAGCGGGAGGGGCGTCGGCACAGATACGCAGTATTTT	CSVTFVWTSGRGVGTDTQYF
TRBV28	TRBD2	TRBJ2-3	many	TGTGCCAGCAAGACAGGCGATCTAGCGGGAGGAGATACGCAGTATTTT	CASKTGDLAGGDTQYF
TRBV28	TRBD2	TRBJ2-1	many	TGTGCCAGCAGTTTTGCTAGCGGGGGGCAGAATGAGCAGTTCTTC	CASSFASGGQNEQFF
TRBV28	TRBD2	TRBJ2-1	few	TGTGCCAGCAGTCTGGCCCTCGGGGGGTACAATGAGCAGTTCTTC	CASSLALGGYNEQFF
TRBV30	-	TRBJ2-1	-	TGTGCCTGGAGTGCTATCAATGAGCAGTTCTTC	CAWSAINEQFF
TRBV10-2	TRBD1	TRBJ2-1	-	TGCGCCAGCAGGGGTCAGGGGGCAACCTACAATGAGCAGTTCTTC	CASRGQGATYNEQFF
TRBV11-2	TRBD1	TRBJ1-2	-	TGTGCCAGCAGCTCCTCGGGACAGTCTAACTATGGCTACACCTTC	CASSSSGQSNYGYTF
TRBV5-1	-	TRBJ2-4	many	TGCGCCAGCAGAAGTCCAAGCGGGCAGGGGCGAAACATTCAGTACTTC	CASRSPSGQGRNIQYF
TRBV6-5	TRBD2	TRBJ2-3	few	TGTGCCAGCAGTTACCCCCGCGGGACTAGCGGGAGAAGCGCAGATACGCAGTATTTT	CASSYPRGTSGRSADTQYF
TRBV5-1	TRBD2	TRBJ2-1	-	TGCGCCAGCAGCTTGGTCGGGACTAGCGGGGGTTCCTACAATGAGCAGTTCTTC	CASSLVGTSGGSYNEQFF
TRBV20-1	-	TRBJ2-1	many	TGCAGTGCTAGATTATCGGTGTACAATGAGCAGTTCTTC	CSARLSVYNEQFF
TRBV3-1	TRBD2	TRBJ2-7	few	TGTGCCAGCAGCCAAACCGTAGCGGGGGGGTCCTACGAGCAGTACTTC	CASSQTVAGGSYEQYF
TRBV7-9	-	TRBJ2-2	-	TGTGCCAGCAGCTTAGCGCTAGCTCGGGAGCTGTTTTTT	CASSLALARELFF
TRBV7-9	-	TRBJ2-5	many	TGTGCCAGCAGCACCAATACGGGGACCCAGTACTTC	CASSTNTGTQYF
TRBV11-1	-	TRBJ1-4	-	TGTGCCAGCAGCTTATCTAGCATAGGCAAAAAGCCCACTAATGAAAAACTGTTTTTT	CASSLSSIGKKPTNEKLFF
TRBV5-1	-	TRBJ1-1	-	TGCGCCAGCAGCCCCGACGGGGGTGGCGGGACTGAAGCTTTCTTT	CASSPDGGGGTEAFF
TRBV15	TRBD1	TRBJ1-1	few	TGTGCCACCAGCACCTCGACAGGGACGGGTGACGGTGAAGCTTTCTTT	CATSTSTGTGDGEAFF
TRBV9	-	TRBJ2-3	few	TGTGCCAGCAGCGTAGCGGATGGGCATCGATCAGATACGCAGTATTTT	CASSVADGHRSDTQYF
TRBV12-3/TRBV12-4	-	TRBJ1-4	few	TGTGCCAGCAGTCCCCAGGGGTTAGGGGAAAAACTGTTTTTT	CASSPQGLGEKLFF
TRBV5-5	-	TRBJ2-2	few	TGTGCCAGCAGCCGGGTCTATCCCGGGGAGCTGTTTTTT	CASSRVYPGELFF
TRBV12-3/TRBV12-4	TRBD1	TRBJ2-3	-	TGTGCCAGCAGTTTAATCGGTGGGCCAGGGGGCCGAGATACGCAGTATTTT	CASSLIGGPGGRDTQYF
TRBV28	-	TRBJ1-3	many	TGTGCCAGCAGTTCCGGGGGCGCTGGAAACACCATATATTTT	CASSSGGAGNTIYF
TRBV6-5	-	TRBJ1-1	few	TGTGCCAGCAGTTACGGGGGAAATAGGGACACTGAAGCTTTCTTT	CASSYGGNRDTEAFF
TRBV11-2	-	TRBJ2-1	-	TGTGCCAGCAGCTCCACGGGACGGGTTGGCCACAATGAGCAGTTCTTC	CASSSTGRVGHNEQFF
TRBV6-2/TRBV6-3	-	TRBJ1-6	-	TGTGCCAGCAGTCACCAGGGGTGGTCTTCACCCCTCCACTTT	CASSHQGWSSPLHF
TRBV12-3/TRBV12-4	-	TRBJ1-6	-	TGTGCCAGCAGTTTTGTGGGTGGTGGTTCACCCCTCCACTTT	CASSFVGGGSPLHF
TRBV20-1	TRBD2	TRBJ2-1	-	TGCAGTGCTTGCCCTCTCGCGGGGGTATACAATGAGCAGTTCTTC	CSACPLAGVYNEQFF
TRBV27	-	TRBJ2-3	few	TGTGCCAGCAGTACCCAGGGGCGGAAATCCACAGATACGCAGTATTTT	CASSTQGRKSTDTQYF
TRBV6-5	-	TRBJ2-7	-	TGTGCCAGCAGCTACAGGGGAGGGGGCGAGCAGTACTTC	CASSYRGGGEQYF
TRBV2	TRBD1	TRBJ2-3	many	TGTGCCAGCAGTTACAACAGGGGAGATACGCAGTATTTT	CASSYNRGDTQYF
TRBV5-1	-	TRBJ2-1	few	TGCGCCAGCAGCTCCTCTTTGGGGCGGCCAGTTGAGCAGTTCTTC	CASSSSLGRPVEQFF
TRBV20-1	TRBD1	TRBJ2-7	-	TGCAGTGCTAGCCGGGACAGTCTCCCACTATCCTACGAGCAGTACTTC	CSASRDSLPLSYEQYF
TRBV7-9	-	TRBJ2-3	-	TGTGCCAGCAGCTTAGATGGGCGGTACACAGATACGCAGTATTTT	CASSLDGRYTDTQYF
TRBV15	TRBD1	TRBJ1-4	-	TGTGCCACCAGCATCGGGGGACAGGGGTCGGAAAAACTGTTTTTT	CATSIGGQGSEKLFF
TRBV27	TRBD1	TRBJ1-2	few	TGTGCCAGCAGTTTCGGACAGGGGGACTATGGCTACACCTTC	CASSFGQGDYGYTF
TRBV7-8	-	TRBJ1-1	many	TGTGCCAGCAGCTTAACCGCCAAGGGCACTGAAGCTTTCTTT	CASSLTAKGTEAFF
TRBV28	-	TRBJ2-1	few	TGTGCCAGCAGAAAGGGGAGCTCCTACAATGAGCAGTTCTTC	CASRKGSSYNEQFF
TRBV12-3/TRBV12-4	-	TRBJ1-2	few	TGTGCCAGCAGTTTAGCCAGGACGAACTATGGCTCCACCTTC	CASSLARTNYGSTF
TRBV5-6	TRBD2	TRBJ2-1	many	TGTGCCAGCAGCTGGGGGCTAGCGGGAGGGAATGAGCAGTTCTTC	CASSWGLAGGNEQFF
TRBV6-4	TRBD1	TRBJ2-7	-	TGTGCCAGCAGTGACGGGACAGGGGACTCCTACGAGCAGTACTTC	CASSDGTGDSYEQYF
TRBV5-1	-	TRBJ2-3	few	TGCGCCAGCAGCTTGAATGGGGCGGGGGATACGCAGTATTTT	CASSLNGAGDTQYF
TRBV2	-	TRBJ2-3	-	TGTGCCAGCAAGGGTGAGGCGGGGCAAACAGATACGCAGTATTTT	CASKGEAGQTDTQYF
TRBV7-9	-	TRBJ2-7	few	TGTGCCAGCAGCTTAGAGGGAGGGGGGCATTACGAGCAGTACTTC	CASSLEGGGHYEQYF
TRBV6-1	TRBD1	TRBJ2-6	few	TGTGCCAGCCAAGAGACGTCCGGGACAGGGGGCTCTGGGGCCAACGTCCTGACTTTC	CASQETSGTGGSGANVLTF
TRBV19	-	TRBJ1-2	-	TGTGCCAGTAGACGGATGGCTAACTATGGCTACACCTTC	CASRRMANYGYTF
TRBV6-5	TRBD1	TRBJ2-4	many	TGTGCCAGCAGTTACGGACAGGGGGCCAAAAACATTCAGTACTTC	CASSYGQGAKNIQYF
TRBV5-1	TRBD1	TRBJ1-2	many	TGCGCCAGCAGCTTGAGGGACAGCTATGGCTACACCTTC	CASSLRDSYGYTF
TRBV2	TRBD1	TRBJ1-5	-	TGTGCCAGCAGTGGCAGGGGGGAGCCCCAGCATTTT	CASSGRGEPQHF
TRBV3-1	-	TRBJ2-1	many	TGTGCCAGCAGCCAGGGGGACGTGGGGGAGCAGTTCTTC	CASSQGDVGEQFF
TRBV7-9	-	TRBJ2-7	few	TGTGCCAGCAGCCCCACGGTCGCAGGTCGGTACGAGCAGTACTTC	CASSPTVAGRYEQYF
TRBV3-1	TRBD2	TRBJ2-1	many	TGTGCCAGCAGCCTAATAGCGGGGGGCCGGGGCAATGAGCAGTTCTTC	CASSLIAGGRGNEQFF
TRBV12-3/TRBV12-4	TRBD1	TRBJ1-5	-	TGTGCCAGCAGCCCCGGGACAGGGGGACAGCCCCAGCATTTT	CASSPGTGGQPQHF
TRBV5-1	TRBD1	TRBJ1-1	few	TGCGCCAGCAGCTTGATATTGGGACAGTTGAACACTGAAGCTTTCTTT	CASSLILGQLNTEAFF
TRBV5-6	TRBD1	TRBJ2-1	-	TGTGCCAGCAGCGAACCGGGACAGGTCGGACCCCACTCTGGGAATGAGCAGTTCTTC	CASSEPGQVGPHSGNEQFF